The clone carrying this T cell receptor (beta chain) was seen a single time. The antigen is undetermined. This record belongs to a study of graft-versus-host responses after intestinal transplantation. This CDR3 spans 17 amino acids. The assay was immunoSEQ multiplex PCR, and TCRdb's table has in-frame clones only and misses some. The table has 90,000 or so clones, 80% to 85% seen once. The sample here was unstimulated CD4+ T cells sorted from spleen or lymph node cells, taken before intestinal transplant. The chain is built from TRBV21-1 and TRBJ2-7; the table's D call TRBD2 went unverified against the DNA. TRBV21-1 is a known pseudogene. The sequence was obtained from a human donor who received an intestinal transplant. CDR3 coding DNA: TGTGCCAGCGGCCGAGTCGGGCCTAGCGGGGAATCCTACGAGCAGTACTTC. Its protein product is CASGRVGPSGESYEQYF.